The rows below give T cell receptor beta chains drawn from one sample of a study of blood T cells in healthy people across ages. MiXCR was run by TCRdb on the 5' RACE reads, yielding one entry per CDR3 protein. The repertoire holds around 1,000,000 distinct CDR3 sequences, with roughly two fifths as singletons. Sequencing input: blood. Receptors originate from a man between 18 and 29 years old in good health. Each CDR3 is given without its conserved first and last residue. The order of the fields is V gene, CDR3 protein.

V: TRBV5-1
CDR3: ASSLEQGLSTDTQY

V: TRBV6-5
CDR3: AGSRQVADYGYT

V: TRBV6-2/TRBV6-3
CDR3: ATHWGGTPNTEAF

V: TRBV5-1
CDR3: ASSLVGGGSNEQF

V: TRBV12-3/TRBV12-4
CDR3: ASTYRLNYGYT

V: TRBV12-3/TRBV12-4
CDR3: GSRGTGSFEQY

V: TRBV2
CDR3: ASSEYLGRLQETQY

V: TRBV4-1
CDR3: ASSQAPVDTQY

V: TRBV9
CDR3: ASSWGQGARDEQY

V: TRBV6-5
CDR3: ASSYSVQGNTEAF

V: TRBV18
CDR3: ASSPRQGMGEQF

V: TRBV7-2
CDR3: ASSPTGGRYNSPLH

V: TRBV2
CDR3: ASREGPGAEAF

V: TRBV4-1
CDR3: ASSQGQGADSYNSPLH

V: TRBV6-6
CDR3: ASSSDRGLSNLKTF

V: TRBV6-5
CDR3: ASSYSISMAQH

V: TRBV6-1
CDR3: ASSEGWGMRQF

V: TRBV24-1
CDR3: ATSDHRGLNEQF

V: TRBV2
CDR3: ASTGTSRQDEQF

V: TRBV6-5
CDR3: ATKDSLDDRT

V: TRBV29-1
CDR3: KGQVGGQQF

V: TRBV4-3
CDR3: ASSQERVAENNQPQH

V: TRBV5-1
CDR3: ASSLVGETETQY

V: TRBV27
CDR3: ASVGQGFTDEQF

V: TRBV2
CDR3: ASRPGHSSSYEQY

V: TRBV5-1
CDR3: ASSYEDRGEGTQY

V: TRBV7-3
CDR3: ASSSLGTPVNEAF

V: TRBV20-1
CDR3: SAPLPGRLSGNTIY

V: TRBV9
CDR3: ASSAPGLAGGTDTQY

V: TRBV6-2/TRBV6-3
CDR3: ASSPRRGSDNEQY

V: TRBV9
CDR3: ASSVEWPAGEQF

V: TRBV20-1
CDR3: SARDLGQGNTGELY

V: TRBV20-1
CDR3: SARDPGGLYNEQF

V: TRBV12-3/TRBV12-4
CDR3: ASSFFGSTYEQY

V: TRBV3-1
CDR3: ASSPAEYNEQF

V: TRBV12-3/TRBV12-4
CDR3: ASCPIGPADSNQPQH

V: TRBV20-1
CDR3: SARDRENSWGAF

V: TRBV7-7
CDR3: ASSFDRDDTQY

V: TRBV7-2
CDR3: ASSFSGQPLNEQF

V: TRBV2
CDR3: VSSFIRDAQY

V: TRBV4-1
CDR3: ASSQDPGDGEKLF

V: TRBV5-6
CDR3: ASSRSDLRSSRETQY

V: TRBV29-1
CDR3: SVGRGTYEQY

V: TRBV20-1
CDR3: SARDPASPIYNEQF

V: TRBV20-1
CDR3: SASATLSYEQY

V: TRBV29-1
CDR3: SVAAKGSGYT

V: TRBV20-1
CDR3: SATPWGPNTEAF

V: TRBV4-2
CDR3: ASGRESAQGNYGYT

V: TRBV6-6
CDR3: ASSTSPGLAAGDTQY